One T cell receptor (beta chain) is described in this entry. Its antigen is still unknown. It has no much larger one-base neighbor in the sample; base qualities were not kept. The entry originates in a study of blood T cell repertoires in COVID-19 (dated by TCRdb to about 2020). Regarding the study in general: Samples covering the acute and convalescent phases of COVID-19 were provided by collaborators in the United States, Italy and Spain. The material from the prospective study consisted of cDNA or gDNA derived from T cells, B-cell-depleted T cells, or PBMCs. Deeply sampled blood TCRbeta repertoires from subjects exposed to, actively infected with, or recovered from COVID-19 were included in the dataset. The repertoires were made available in a free public database intended to serve as a resource for research on the immune response to SARS-CoV-2. Samples were obtained from the ongoing ImmuneRACE study (first 160 participants) and from approximately 1,200 subjects provided by 6 global collaborators. The sample metadata nearly always contained a de-identified subject ID, COVID-19 status, age in years and sex. HLA class I and class II types, where available, came from metadata supplied by the sample provider rather than from assay-based typing.

Study-level results and caveats: The amount of clinical and demographic metadata varied by source and participant and was provided uncurated.

Each collaborating institution followed its own protocols to collect whole blood in K2EDTA tubes. For TCRbeta analysis, collaborators shipped samples as frozen whole blood, isolated PBMCs, or DNA extracted from either of those sample types. TCRbeta CDR3 regions were amplified from genomic DNA using the immunoSEQ Assay, a bias-controlled multiplex PCR. The authors' analysis ran thus. Nucleated cell counts per sample were estimated from amplification of reference gene primers within the assay. To quantify the absolute abundance of each unique TCRbeta CDR3 rearrangement, sequence reads were collapsed and filtered. For each sample, productive Simpson clonality was calculated as the square root of Simpson's diversity index over productive rearrangements. TCRdb carries this immuneACCESS record with in-frame sequences only. Its versions omit some clonotypes, under half of them owing to an unresolved V gene in the studies checked, with the rest unexplained. V and J calls and clone size are those listed in that table; D and trimming were worked out from the DNA. The sample contains 250,000 to 350,000 clones, roughly nine tenths of them found a single time. The ten largest clones represent about 2.3% of the sample.

From the cysteine through the phenylalanine, the CDR3 covers 14 amino acids. Kept here is only the CDR3 DNA, which spans 42 bases and is read in frame from base 1. According to the germline V gene, CDR1 reads MNHEY and CDR2 reads SVGEGT. V drops 4 bases and J drops 3 bases, leaving 11 bases in between. The sequencing input was peripheral blood. The TCR was taken from a man between 18 and 29 years old with active or convalescent COVID-19. This sequence uses TRBV6-2 or TRBV6-3 and TRBJ2-3, with the identity of the D gene unclear. The nucleotides read TGTGCCAGCAGTTCGAGGCCCCCTACAGATACGCAGTATTTT. It specifies CASSSRPPTDTQYF.